The text below deals with one TCR beta chain. The CDR3 is made up of 13 amino acids. V lost 5 bases to trimming and J lost 11 bases; unmatched junction nucleotides: 8. Germline V gene lookup returns CDR1 GTSNPN and CDR2 SVGIG (reference sequence). Produced via immunoSEQ multiplex PCR; TCRdb's table is partial and in-frame only. The sample has about 270,000 clones, around nine tenths seen once. The data belong to a study of blood T cell repertoires in COVID-19. Material for sequencing was peripheral blood. V and J are TRBV30 and TRBJ2-7, with 14 bases matching TRBD2. The sequence derives from a man in his forties with active or convalescent COVID-19. The CDR3: CAWGTSGRGDKYF. In DNA, the CDR3 is TGTGCCTGGGGGACTAGCGGGAGAGGGGATAAGTACTTC.